Listed below are T cell receptor beta chains from one sample, sequenced in a study of OX40 agonist ivuxolimab in advanced cancers. Sequenced by immunoSEQ multiplex PCR; TCRdb stores in-frame clones only, minus some. The sample holds approximately 60,000 clones, about 90% seen once. The sequences come from CD4+ or CD8+ T cells sorted from blood, collected in a trial of the OX40 agonist ivuxolimab. These receptors were taken from an adult with an advanced solid tumor such as melanoma, head and neck, liver or kidney cancer. Both conserved end residues are trimmed from each CDR3. The D gene is left open where the match is weak. Size is omitted from some rows. Given values are once, few, many or a class for expanded clones.

v_gene: TRBV7-2
j_gene: TRBJ2-1
d_gene: TRBD2
abundance: NA
CDR3aa: ASSPLSSGTQGEQF

v_gene: TRBV5-4
j_gene: TRBJ2-3
d_gene: TRBD2
abundance: NA
CDR3aa: ASSLGTSGRVTDTQY

v_gene: TRBV19
j_gene: TRBJ1-1
d_gene: NA
abundance: NA
CDR3aa: ASSTSGRRNTEAF

v_gene: TRBV5-1
j_gene: TRBJ2-5
d_gene: TRBD2
abundance: NA
CDR3aa: ASSGGAGGGETQY

v_gene: TRBV27
j_gene: TRBJ1-5
d_gene: NA
abundance: NA
CDR3aa: ASSLEGVGNQPQH

v_gene: TRBV28
j_gene: TRBJ2-1
d_gene: TRBD2
abundance: few
CDR3aa: ASRNAKGLAGEEEQF

v_gene: TRBV9
j_gene: TRBJ2-5
d_gene: NA
abundance: NA
CDR3aa: ASSVEVGKGETQY

v_gene: TRBV5-1
j_gene: TRBJ2-7
d_gene: TRBD2
abundance: few
CDR3aa: ASSPTSGYEQY

v_gene: TRBV5-1
j_gene: TRBJ2-3
d_gene: NA
abundance: NA
CDR3aa: ASSTGSTDTQY

v_gene: TRBV5-1
j_gene: TRBJ2-2
d_gene: TRBD1
abundance: NA
CDR3aa: ATSGQGSFTGELF

v_gene: TRBV20-1
j_gene: TRBJ2-3
d_gene: NA
abundance: once
CDR3aa: SASREDTQY

v_gene: TRBV4-1
j_gene: TRBJ2-7
d_gene: NA
abundance: NA
CDR3aa: ASSQSGGSSLGVQY

v_gene: TRBV6-1
j_gene: TRBJ1-1
d_gene: TRBD1
abundance: NA
CDR3aa: ATQGTGTEAF

v_gene: TRBV7-9
j_gene: TRBJ1-2
d_gene: NA
abundance: NA
CDR3aa: ASSPQGDYGYT

v_gene: TRBV7-9
j_gene: TRBJ2-7
d_gene: NA
abundance: once
CDR3aa: ASSLDHYEQY

v_gene: TRBV5-1
j_gene: TRBJ2-3
d_gene: TRBD1
abundance: NA
CDR3aa: ASSLGQGRTDTQY

v_gene: TRBV4-2
j_gene: TRBJ2-7
d_gene: TRBD1
abundance: NA
CDR3aa: ASSPDRASEQY

v_gene: TRBV7-6
j_gene: TRBJ2-7
d_gene: TRBD1
abundance: NA
CDR3aa: ASSAGTGALDEQY

v_gene: TRBV5-6
j_gene: TRBJ2-5
d_gene: NA
abundance: NA
CDR3aa: ASSLTSRFFQETQY

v_gene: TRBV7-8
j_gene: TRBJ1-2
d_gene: NA
abundance: NA
CDR3aa: ASSLISAAGYGYT

v_gene: TRBV19
j_gene: TRBJ1-2
d_gene: NA
abundance: NA
CDR3aa: ASSIGYGYT

v_gene: TRBV23-1
j_gene: TRBJ1-2
d_gene: NA
abundance: NA
CDR3aa: ASSHRPGSRDYGYT

v_gene: TRBV28
j_gene: TRBJ2-1
d_gene: TRBD1
abundance: few
CDR3aa: ASRTPGGEYSEQF

v_gene: TRBV10-3
j_gene: TRBJ1-1
d_gene: NA
abundance: NA
CDR3aa: AIGPHTEAF

v_gene: TRBV6-5
j_gene: TRBJ1-2
d_gene: TRBD1
abundance: once
CDR3aa: ASRFSGQGFGYT

v_gene: TRBV5-1
j_gene: TRBJ2-5
d_gene: NA
abundance: once
CDR3aa: ASSLAGTFQETQY

v_gene: TRBV7-8
j_gene: TRBJ2-2
d_gene: NA
abundance: NA
CDR3aa: ASRKTGQGGAGELF

v_gene: TRBV4-1
j_gene: TRBJ1-1
d_gene: NA
abundance: NA
CDR3aa: ASSQERGWSAF

v_gene: TRBV6-1
j_gene: TRBJ1-5
d_gene: NA
abundance: NA
CDR3aa: ASSEVGSGTGFWH

v_gene: TRBV30
j_gene: TRBJ2-5
d_gene: NA
abundance: NA
CDR3aa: AWSVRSGKETQY

v_gene: TRBV15
j_gene: TRBJ1-5
d_gene: TRBD1
abundance: NA
CDR3aa: ATSRARSGGGQPQH

v_gene: TRBV28
j_gene: TRBJ1-3
d_gene: TRBD1
abundance: NA
CDR3aa: ASAGTDRNTIY

v_gene: TRBV15
j_gene: TRBJ2-5
d_gene: NA
abundance: NA
CDR3aa: ATSRPGKQETQY

v_gene: TRBV5-1
j_gene: TRBJ1-4
d_gene: TRBD1
abundance: NA
CDR3aa: ASSRTGTANEKLF

v_gene: TRBV28
j_gene: TRBJ2-4
d_gene: TRBD2
abundance: NA
CDR3aa: ASSPRFAGGTGKNIQY

v_gene: TRBV7-9
j_gene: TRBJ2-3
d_gene: TRBD2
abundance: NA
CDR3aa: ASSYTSGSPDTQY

v_gene: TRBV28
j_gene: TRBJ2-2
d_gene: NA
abundance: NA
CDR3aa: ASRGVWELF

v_gene: TRBV7-9
j_gene: TRBJ1-5
d_gene: NA
abundance: NA
CDR3aa: ASSPGQGSYSNQPQH

v_gene: TRBV28
j_gene: TRBJ2-3
d_gene: TRBD2
abundance: once
CDR3aa: ASSGTSGRTGGTQY

v_gene: TRBV5-1
j_gene: TRBJ2-5
d_gene: NA
abundance: few
CDR3aa: ASREGGETQY